The subject of this entry is one T cell receptor (beta chain). These data originate in a study of shared clonotypes between healthy human individuals. Here immunoSEQ multiplex PCR was the method, and the copy in TCRdb shows in-frame clones only, minus some. Here the sample spans about 490,000 clones, around four fifths being singletons. The CDR3 consists of 17 residues. V was pared by 2 bases and J by 1 base, with 16 bases between. The germline V gene has CDR1 MDHEN and CDR2 SYDVKM. Input material: PBMCs. The sequence was collected from a woman between 40 and 50 years old in good health. Some clones in this sample may be carry-over from other donors' samples. The chain carries TRBV28 and TRBJ2-3, with D maybe TRBD1 (5 bases). CDR3 in amino acids: CASSLGANHRGTDTQYF. The CDR3 DNA reads TGTGCCAGCAGTTTAGGGGCCAACCACCGGGGCACAGATACGCAGTATTTT.